This T cell receptor beta chain was obtained from a study of T cell responses to AZD1222 COVID-19 vaccine. Here immunoSEQ multiplex PCR was the method, and the copy in TCRdb shows in-frame clones only, minus some. Of approximately 110,000 clones in the sample, about 88% were seen once. Germline V gives CDR1 SGDLS, CDR2 YYNGEE. Losses at the gene ends were 4 bases for V and 2 bases for J; bases not matched to a gene: 7. CDR3 size: 15 residues. This clone came up once. Its antigen remains unknown. General study findings and limits: Along spike, vaccine-associated CD4 TCRs were found throughout, with dominance at 160-218 and 743-854. White British donors predominated, females outnumbered males, and clonal diversity was possibly underestimated.

Source: peripheral blood, taken on day 0 of AZD1222 vaccination. The sequence came from an adult in good health. The chain joins TRBV9 to TRBJ2-3; 7 bases fit TRBD1. The CDR3 sequence is CASSTGAIDTDTQYF. In nucleotides, the CDR3 is TGTGCCAGCAGCACAGGGGCTATAGACACAGATACGCAGTATTTT.